What follows is one TCR beta chain and its context. Its antigen is unknown. No quality values exist for individual bases; no much larger clone is one base distant. The data derive from a study of T cells in Graves' hyperthyroidism and ophthalmopathy (dated by TCRdb to the late 2010s). Notes on the research overall: Peripheral blood samples were taken at initial diagnosis, before any treatment was given. In more than 5 Graves' hyperthyroidism patients, the study also compared T-cell repertoires from thyroid tissue with T-cell repertoires from blood. The paper describes TCR Vbeta CDR3 sequencing of about 140 peripheral blood samples, made up of 43 ophthalmopathy patients, around 78 hyperthyroidism patients and 17 progressor patients. Prospective prediction of ophthalmopathy was tested in an independent validation cohort of approximately 19 hyperthyroidism patients and around 16 patients who later progressed to ophthalmopathy. After blood sampling, hyperthyroidism patients were treated with methimazole at a starting dose of 30 mg daily, and ophthalmopathy patients were treated with high-dose intravenous methylprednisolone. To identify distinguishing TCR V-J signatures, a discovery cohort of 90 to 100 patients was used, comprising 43 with Graves' ophthalmopathy and some 60 with stable Graves' hyperthyroidism. For training and testing, the approximately 97 patients in the discovery cohort were randomly divided in a 7:3 ratio. The paper as a whole reports these results and caveats: No statistical method was used to set the sample size in advance, and investigators knew the group allocation. Most expanded thyroid clonotypes (frequency above 0.001) were also detected in blood, suggesting blood repertoires may reflect thyroid immune responses. A 13 V-J signature model separated ophthalmopathy from stable hyperthyroidism, with over 85% sensitivity and about 81% specificity in cross-validation and 80%/75% in testing. In validation, the model predicted progression to ophthalmopathy a median of approximately 6.3 months before onset, with roughly 71% sensitivity and 72.22% specificity.

V has 2 bases trimmed and J has 5 bases trimmed; junction bases matching no gene number 5. The CDR3 holds 14 amino acids from the cysteine to the phenylalanine. Only CDR3 DNA remains: 42 bases, in frame from the first base. The germline V gene encodes CDR1 SGHDN and CDR2 FVKESK. The TCR beta CDR3 regions were amplified from the RNA transcripts. The TCR CDR3 was subjected to a first round of RT-PCR using the HTBI primer set and the Qiagen OneStep RT-PCR kit. A second multiplex PCR round built the libraries, followed by size selection and purification. Sequencing of the libraries was done on an Illumina HiSeq2000 using paired-end 100 bp reads. The authors processed their data as follows. SOAPnuke was used to process the raw data, removing reads that contained adapters or uncalled bases, had a mean Phred below 15, or lacked an exact match to the constant primer or identifier. COPE v1.2.5 was used to merge the high-quality paired reads, and each unique nucleotide sequence was defined as a clonotype. MiTCR v1.1 was used to align the clonotypes against IMGT TRBV, TRBD and TRBJ reference segments. Analysis was restricted to V-J combinations with a frequency above 0.0001, which covered about 99% of repertoires. The TCS score was defined as the ratio of F50 (clonal expansion) to E x V (chaos), calculated using BLOSUM62-based TCRdist between CDR3 peptides within each V-J. Welch's t-statistics and random forest reduced 500 to 650 V-J features to around 14, which were used in a naive Bayes classifier (R e1071). TCRdb trimmed the raw reads at Q25, called clones with MiXCR and kept productive beta chains. Each record represents a unique CDR3 protein, reported with the most common genes and DNA among its rows. The V and J calls were determined by TCRdb, not by the authors. Present in this sample are approximately 270,000 distinct CDR3 sequences, 14% to 15% of which were seen just once. The ten largest clones take up roughly 15% of the sample.

Hyperthyroidism patients were aged 18 to 65 years and newly diagnosed, with disease duration of less than 2 months. The study excluded patients with uncontrolled infections, other autoimmune diseases, pregnancy or lactation. Diagnoses were based on clinical symptoms, serum thyroxine and TRAb, thyroid ultrasound and orbital computed tomography. Blood from progressor patients was drawn when they were first diagnosed with hyperthyroidism, before any ophthalmopathy symptoms appeared. Ficoll-Paque density gradient centrifugation was used to isolate PBMCs from approximately 10 ml of fresh peripheral blood. Progressor patients were initially diagnosed with Graves' hyperthyroidism and developed ophthalmopathy during follow-up. Total RNA was extracted with Trizol reagent, and quality was checked on an Agilent 2100 Bioanalyzer.

The receptor comes from a woman in her forties with Graves' hyperthyroidism that later progressed to Graves' ophthalmopathy. The sequenced sample consisted of blood. This sequence uses TRBV14 and TRBJ2-7; 8 nucleotides in the junction match TRBD1. The sequenced DNA: TGTGCCAGCAGCCAACAACAGGGGGTCCACGAGCAGTACTTC. Its translation is CASSQQQGVHEQYF.